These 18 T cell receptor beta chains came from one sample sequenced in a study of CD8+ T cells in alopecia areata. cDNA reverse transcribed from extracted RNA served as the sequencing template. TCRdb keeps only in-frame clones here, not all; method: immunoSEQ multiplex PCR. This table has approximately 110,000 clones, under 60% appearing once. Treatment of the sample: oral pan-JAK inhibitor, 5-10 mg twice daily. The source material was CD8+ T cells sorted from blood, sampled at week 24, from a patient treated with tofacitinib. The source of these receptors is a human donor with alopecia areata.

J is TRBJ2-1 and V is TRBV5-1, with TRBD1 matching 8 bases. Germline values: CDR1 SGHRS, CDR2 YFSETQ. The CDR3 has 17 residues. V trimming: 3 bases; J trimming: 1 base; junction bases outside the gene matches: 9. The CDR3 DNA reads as TGCGCCAGCAGCTCTCTTCACAGGGGGAAGTCCTACAATGAGCAGTTCTTC. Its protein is CASSSLHRGKSYNEQFF.

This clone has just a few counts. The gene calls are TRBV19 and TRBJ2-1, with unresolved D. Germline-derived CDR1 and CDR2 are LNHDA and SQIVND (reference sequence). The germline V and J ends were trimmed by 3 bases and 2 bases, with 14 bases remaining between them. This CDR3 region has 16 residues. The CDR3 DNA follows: TGTGCCAGTAGTATTTCACGCTTTCCGACCTACAATGAGCAGTTCTTC. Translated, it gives CASSISRFPTYNEQFF. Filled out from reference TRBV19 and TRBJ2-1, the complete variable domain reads DGGITQSPKYLFRKEGQNVTLSCEQNLNHDAMYWYRQDPGQGLRLIYYSQIVNDFQKGDIAEGYSVSREKKESFPLTVTSAQKNPTAFYLCASSISRFPTYNEQFFGPGTRLTVL.

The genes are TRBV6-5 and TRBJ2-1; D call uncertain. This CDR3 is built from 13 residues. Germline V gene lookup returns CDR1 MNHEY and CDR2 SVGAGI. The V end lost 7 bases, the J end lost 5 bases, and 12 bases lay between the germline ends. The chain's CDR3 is CASTYEPNNEQFF. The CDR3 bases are TGTGCCAGCACGTACGAACCCAACAATGAGCAGTTCTTC.

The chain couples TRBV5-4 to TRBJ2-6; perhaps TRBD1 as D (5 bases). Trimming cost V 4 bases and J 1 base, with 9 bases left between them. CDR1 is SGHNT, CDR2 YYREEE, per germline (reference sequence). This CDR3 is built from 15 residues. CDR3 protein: CASSIPGSGANVLTF. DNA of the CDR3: TGTGCCAGCAGCATCCCAGGGTCTGGGGCCAACGTCCTGACTTTC.

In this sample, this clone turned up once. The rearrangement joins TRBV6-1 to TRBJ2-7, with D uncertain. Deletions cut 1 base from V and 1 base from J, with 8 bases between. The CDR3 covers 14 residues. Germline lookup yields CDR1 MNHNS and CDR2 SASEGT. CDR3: CASSEVRFSYEQYF. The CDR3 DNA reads TGTGCCAGCAGTGAAGTACGGTTTTCCTACGAGCAGTACTTC.

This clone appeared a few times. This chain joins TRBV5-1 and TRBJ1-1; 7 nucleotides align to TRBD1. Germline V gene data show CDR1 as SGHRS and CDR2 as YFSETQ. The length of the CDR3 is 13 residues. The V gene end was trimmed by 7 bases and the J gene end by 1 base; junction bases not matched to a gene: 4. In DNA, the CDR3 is TGCGCCAGCCACGGGACAGCGAACACTGAAGCTTTCTTT. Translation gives CASHGTANTEAFF.

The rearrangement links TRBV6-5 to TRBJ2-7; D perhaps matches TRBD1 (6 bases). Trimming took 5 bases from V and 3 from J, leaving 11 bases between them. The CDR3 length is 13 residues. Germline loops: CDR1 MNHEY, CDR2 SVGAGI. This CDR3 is CASSHRDNYEQYF. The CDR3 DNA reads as TGTGCCAGCAGTCACCGGGACAACTACGAGCAGTACTTC.

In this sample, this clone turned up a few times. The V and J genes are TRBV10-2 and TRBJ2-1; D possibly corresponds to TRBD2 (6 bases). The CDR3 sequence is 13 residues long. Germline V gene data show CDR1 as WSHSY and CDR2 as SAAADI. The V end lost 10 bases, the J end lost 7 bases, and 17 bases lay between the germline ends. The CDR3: CATWGELVNEQFF. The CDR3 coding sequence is TGCGCCACGTGGGGGGAATTGGTAAATGAGCAGTTCTTC.

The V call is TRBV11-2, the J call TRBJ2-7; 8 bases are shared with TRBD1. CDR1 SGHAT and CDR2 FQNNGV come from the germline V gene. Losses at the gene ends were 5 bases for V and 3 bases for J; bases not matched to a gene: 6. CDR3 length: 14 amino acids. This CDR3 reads CASSGWTGSYEQYF. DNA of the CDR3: TGTGCCAGCAGCGGTTGGACAGGGAGCTACGAGCAGTACTTC.

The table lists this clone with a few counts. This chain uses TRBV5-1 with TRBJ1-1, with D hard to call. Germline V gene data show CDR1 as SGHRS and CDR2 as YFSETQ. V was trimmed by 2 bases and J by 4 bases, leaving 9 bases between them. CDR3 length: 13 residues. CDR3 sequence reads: CASSFLRGTEAFF. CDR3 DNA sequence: TGCGCCAGCAGCTTCCTCCGGGGCACTGAAGCTTTCTTT. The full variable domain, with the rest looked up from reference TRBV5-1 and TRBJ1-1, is KAGVTQTPRYLIKTRGQQVTLSCSPISGHRSVSWYQQTPGQGLQFLFEYFSETQRNKGNFPGRFSGRQFSNSRSEMNVSTLELGDSALYLCASSFLRGTEAFFGQGTRLTVV.

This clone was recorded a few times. The CDR3 is CASSLRRGSGANVLTF. CDR3 DNA: TGTGCCAGCAGCCTACGTAGGGGCAGTGGGGCCAACGTCCTGACTTTC. This rearrangement joins TRBV13 to TRBJ2-6; tentatively, D is TRBD1 (5 bases). The CDR3 is 16 residues long. Germline CDR1 is PRHDT and CDR2 is FYEKMQ (reference sequence). Between the trimmed V and J ends, which lost 5 bases and 3 bases, there was a span of 14 bases.

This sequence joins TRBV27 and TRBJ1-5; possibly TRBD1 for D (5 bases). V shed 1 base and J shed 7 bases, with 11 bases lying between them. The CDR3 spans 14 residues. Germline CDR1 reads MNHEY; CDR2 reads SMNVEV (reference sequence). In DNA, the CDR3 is TGTGCCAGCAGTTTATGGGCGTCAGGGCAGCCCCAGCATTTT. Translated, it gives CASSLWASGQPQHF.

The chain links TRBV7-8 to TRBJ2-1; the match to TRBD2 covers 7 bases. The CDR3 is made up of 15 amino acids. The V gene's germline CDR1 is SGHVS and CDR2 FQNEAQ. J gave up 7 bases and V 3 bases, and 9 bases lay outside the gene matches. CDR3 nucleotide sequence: TGTGCCAGCAGCTTGTCGAGCGGGGTTAAAAATGAGCAGTTCTTC. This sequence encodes CASSLSSGVKNEQFF. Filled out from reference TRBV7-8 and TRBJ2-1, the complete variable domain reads GAGVSQSPRYKVAKRGQDVALRCDPISGHVSLFWYQQALGQGPEFLTYFQNEAQLDKSGLPSDRFFAERPEGSVSTLKIQRTQQEDSAVYLCASSLSSGVKNEQFFGPGTRLTVL.

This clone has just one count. This CDR3 is CASSDWGQETQYF. For the CDR3, the DNA is TGTGCCAGCAGTGATTGGGGGCAAGAGACCCAGTACTTC. The chain is built from TRBV2 and TRBJ2-5, with D possibly called TRBD1 or TRBD2 (5 bases each). The germline V gene encodes CDR1 SNHLY and CDR2 FYNNEI. V was clipped by 3 bases and J by 2 bases, with 7 bases between them. This CDR3 is 13 amino acids long. The variable domain in full, with the rest retrieved from reference TRBV2 and TRBJ2-5, is EPEVTQTPSHQVTQMGQEVILRCVPISNHLYFYWYRQILGQKVEFLVSFYNNEISEKSEIFDDQFSVERPDGSNFTLKIRSTKLEDSAMYFCASSDWGQETQYFGPGTRLLVL.

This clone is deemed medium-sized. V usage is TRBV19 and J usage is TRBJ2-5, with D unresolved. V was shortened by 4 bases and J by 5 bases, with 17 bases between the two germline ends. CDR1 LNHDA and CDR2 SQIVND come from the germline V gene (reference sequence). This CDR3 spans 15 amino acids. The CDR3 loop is CASSTPETEEETQYF. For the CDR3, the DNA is TGTGCCAGTAGTACGCCCGAAACAGAAGAGGAGACCCAGTACTTC.

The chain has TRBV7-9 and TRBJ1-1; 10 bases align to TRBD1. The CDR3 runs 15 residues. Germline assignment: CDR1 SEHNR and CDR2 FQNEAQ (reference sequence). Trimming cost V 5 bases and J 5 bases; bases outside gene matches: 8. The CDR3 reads CASSPRDRGGTEAFF. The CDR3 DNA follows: TGTGCCAGCAGCCCCCGGGACAGGGGAGGGACTGAAGCTTTCTTT.

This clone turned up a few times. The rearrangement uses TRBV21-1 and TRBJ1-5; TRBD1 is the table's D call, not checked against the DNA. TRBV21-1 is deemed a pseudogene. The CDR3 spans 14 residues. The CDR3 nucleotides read TGTGCCAGCATTTGGACAGGGAGGGATCAGCCCCAGCATTTT. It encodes CASIWTGRDQPQHF.

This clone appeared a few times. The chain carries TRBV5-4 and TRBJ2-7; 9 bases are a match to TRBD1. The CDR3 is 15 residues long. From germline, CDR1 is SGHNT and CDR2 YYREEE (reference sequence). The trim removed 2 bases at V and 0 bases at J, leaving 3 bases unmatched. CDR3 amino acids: CASSFEGQGSYEQYF. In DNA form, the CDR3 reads TGTGCCAGCAGCTTTGAGGGACAGGGCTCCTACGAGCAGTACTTC.